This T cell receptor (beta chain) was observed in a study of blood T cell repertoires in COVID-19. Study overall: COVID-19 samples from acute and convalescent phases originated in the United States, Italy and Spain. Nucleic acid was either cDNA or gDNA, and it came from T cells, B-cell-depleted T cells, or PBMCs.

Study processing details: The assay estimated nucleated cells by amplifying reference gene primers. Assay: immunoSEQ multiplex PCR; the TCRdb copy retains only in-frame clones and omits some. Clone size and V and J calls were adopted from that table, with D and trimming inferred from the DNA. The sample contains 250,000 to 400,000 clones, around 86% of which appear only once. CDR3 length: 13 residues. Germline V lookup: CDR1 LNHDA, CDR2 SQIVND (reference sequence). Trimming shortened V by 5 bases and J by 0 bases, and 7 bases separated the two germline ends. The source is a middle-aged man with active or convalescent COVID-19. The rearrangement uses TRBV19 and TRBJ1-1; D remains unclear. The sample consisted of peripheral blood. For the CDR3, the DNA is TGTGCCAGTAGTCCAGCGCTGAACACTGAAGCTTTCTTT. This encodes CASSPALNTEAFF.